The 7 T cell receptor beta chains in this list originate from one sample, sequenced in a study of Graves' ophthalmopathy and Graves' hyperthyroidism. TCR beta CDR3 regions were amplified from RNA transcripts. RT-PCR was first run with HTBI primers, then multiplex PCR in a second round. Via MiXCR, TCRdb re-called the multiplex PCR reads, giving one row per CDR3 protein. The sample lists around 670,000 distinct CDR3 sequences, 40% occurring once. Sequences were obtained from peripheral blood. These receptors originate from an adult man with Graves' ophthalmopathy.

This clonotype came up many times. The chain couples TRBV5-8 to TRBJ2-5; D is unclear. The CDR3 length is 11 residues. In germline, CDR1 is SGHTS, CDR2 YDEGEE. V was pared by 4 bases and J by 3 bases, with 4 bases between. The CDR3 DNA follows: TGTGCCAGCAGCATAAAAGAGACCCAGTACTTC. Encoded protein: CASSIKETQYF.

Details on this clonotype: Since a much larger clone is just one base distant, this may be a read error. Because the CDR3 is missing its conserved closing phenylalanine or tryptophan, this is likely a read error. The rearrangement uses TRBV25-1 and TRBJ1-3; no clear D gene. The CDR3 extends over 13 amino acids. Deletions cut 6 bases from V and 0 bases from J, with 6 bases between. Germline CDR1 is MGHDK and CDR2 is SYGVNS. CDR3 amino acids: CASSSDSGNTIYY. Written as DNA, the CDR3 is TGTGCCAGCAGCTCGGACTCTGGAAACACCATATATTAT.

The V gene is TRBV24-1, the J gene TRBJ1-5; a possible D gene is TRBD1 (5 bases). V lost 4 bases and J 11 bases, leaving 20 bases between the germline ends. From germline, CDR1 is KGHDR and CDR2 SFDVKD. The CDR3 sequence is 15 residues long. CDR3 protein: CATSDRTGTFETQHF. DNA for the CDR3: TGTGCCACCAGTGACCGCACCGGGACCTTTGAGACCCAGCATTTT.

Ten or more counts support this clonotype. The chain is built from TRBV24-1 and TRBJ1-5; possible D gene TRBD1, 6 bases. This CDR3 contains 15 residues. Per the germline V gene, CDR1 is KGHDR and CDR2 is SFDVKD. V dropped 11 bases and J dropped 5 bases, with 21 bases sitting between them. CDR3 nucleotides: TGTGCCAGCACCACGTCCGGGACAAGGGATCAGCCCCAGCATTTT. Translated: CASTTSGTRDQPQHF.

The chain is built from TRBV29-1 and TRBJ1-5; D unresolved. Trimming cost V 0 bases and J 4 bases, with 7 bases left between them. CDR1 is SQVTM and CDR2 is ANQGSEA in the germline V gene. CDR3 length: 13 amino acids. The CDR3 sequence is CSVEEGSNQPQHF. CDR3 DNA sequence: TGCAGCGTTGAAGAGGGCAGTAATCAGCCCCAGCATTTT.

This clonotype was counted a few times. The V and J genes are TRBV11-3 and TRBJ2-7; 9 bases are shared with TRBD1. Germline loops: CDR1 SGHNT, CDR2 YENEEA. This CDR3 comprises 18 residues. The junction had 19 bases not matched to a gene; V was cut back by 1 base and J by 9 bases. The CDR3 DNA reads TGTGCCAGCAGCTTAGTTGTTGGACAGGGGCATGGGTCGAGCGGGCAGTACTTC. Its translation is CASSLVVGQGHGSSGQYF.

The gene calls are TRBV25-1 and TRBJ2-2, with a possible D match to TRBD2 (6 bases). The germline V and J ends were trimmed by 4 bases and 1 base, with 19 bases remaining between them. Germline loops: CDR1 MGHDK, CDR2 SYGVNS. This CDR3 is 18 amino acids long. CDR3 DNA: TGTGCCAGCAGTGCTAGAGACCCTAGCGCTATGAACACCGGGGAGCTGTTTTTT. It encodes CASSARDPSAMNTGELFF.